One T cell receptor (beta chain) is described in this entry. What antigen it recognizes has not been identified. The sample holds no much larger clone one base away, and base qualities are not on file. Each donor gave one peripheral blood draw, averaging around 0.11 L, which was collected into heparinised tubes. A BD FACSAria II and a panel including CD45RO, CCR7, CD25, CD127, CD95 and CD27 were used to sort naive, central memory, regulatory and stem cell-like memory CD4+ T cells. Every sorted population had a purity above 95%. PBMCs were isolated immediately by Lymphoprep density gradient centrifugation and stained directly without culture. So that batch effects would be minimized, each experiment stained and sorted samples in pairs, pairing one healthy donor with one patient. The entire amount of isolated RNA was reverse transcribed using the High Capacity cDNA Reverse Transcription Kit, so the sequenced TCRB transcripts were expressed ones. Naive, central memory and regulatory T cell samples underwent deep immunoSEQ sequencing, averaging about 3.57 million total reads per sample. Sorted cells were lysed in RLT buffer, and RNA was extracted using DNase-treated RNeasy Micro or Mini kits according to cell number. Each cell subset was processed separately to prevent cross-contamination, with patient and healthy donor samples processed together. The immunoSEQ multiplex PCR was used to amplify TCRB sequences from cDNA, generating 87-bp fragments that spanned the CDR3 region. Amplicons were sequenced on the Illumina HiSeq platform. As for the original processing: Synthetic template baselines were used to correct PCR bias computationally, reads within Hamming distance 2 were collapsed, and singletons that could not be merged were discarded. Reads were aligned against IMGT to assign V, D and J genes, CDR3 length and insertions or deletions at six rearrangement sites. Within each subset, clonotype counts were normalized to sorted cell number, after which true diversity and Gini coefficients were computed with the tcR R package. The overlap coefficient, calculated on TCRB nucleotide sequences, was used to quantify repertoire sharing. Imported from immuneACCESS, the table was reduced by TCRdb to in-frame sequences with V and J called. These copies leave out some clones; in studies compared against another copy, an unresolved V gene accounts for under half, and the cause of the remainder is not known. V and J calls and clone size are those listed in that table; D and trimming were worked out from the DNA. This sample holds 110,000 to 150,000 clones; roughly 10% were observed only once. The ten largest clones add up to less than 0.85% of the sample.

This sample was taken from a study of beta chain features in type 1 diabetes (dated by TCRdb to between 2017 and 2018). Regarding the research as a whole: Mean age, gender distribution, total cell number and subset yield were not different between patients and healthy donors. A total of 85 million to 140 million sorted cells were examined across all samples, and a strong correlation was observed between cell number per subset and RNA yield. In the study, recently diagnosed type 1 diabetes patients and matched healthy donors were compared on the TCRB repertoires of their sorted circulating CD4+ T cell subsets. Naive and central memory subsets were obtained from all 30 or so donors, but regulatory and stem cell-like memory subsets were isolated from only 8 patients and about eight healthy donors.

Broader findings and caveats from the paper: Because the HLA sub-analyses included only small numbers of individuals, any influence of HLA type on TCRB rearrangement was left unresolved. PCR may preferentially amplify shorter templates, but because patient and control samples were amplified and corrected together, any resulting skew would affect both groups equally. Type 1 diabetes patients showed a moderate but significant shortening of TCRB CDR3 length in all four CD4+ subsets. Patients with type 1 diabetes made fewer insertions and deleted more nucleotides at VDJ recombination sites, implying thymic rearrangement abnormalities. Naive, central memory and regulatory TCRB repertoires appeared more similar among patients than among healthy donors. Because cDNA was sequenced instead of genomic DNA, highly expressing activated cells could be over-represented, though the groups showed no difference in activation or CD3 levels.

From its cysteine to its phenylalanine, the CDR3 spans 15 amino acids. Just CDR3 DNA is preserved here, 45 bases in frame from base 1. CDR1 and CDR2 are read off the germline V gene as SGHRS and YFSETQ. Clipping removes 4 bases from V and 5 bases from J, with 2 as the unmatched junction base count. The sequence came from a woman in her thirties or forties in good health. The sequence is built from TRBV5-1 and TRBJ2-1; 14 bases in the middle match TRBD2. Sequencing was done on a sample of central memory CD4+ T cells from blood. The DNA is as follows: TGCGCCAGCAGCCCGGGACTAGCGGGGGACAATGAGCAGTTCTTC. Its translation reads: CASSPGLAGDNEQFF.